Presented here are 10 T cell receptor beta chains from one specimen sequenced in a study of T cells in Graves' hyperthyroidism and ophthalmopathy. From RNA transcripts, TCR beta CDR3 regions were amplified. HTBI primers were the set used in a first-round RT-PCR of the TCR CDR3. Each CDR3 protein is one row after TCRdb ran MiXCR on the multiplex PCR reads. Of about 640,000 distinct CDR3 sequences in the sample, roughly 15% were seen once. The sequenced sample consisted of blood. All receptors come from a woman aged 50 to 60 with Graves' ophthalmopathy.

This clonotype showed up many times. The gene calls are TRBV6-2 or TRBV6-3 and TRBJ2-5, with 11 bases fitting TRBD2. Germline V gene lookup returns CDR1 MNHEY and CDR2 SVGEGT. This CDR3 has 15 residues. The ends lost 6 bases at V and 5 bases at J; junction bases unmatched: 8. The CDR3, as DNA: TGTGCCAGCAGACCACTAGCGGGAGATCGGGAGACCCAGTACTTC. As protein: CASRPLAGDRETQYF.

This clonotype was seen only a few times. The CDR3 region is CASSPYQAGESSYEQYF. DNA of the CDR3: TGCGCCAGCAGCCCCTATCAAGCGGGAGAATCATCCTACGAGCAGTACTTC. The rearrangement joins TRBV4-3 to TRBJ2-7; TRBD2 aligns across 8 bases. With V trimmed by 4 bases and J by 1 base, 12 bases remained unmatched. There are 17 residues in the CDR3. The germline CDR1 and CDR2 sequences are LGHNA and YSLEER.

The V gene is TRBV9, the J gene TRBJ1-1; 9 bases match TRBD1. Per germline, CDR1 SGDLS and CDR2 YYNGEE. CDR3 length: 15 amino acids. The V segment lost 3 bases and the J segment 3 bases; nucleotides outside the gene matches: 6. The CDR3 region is CASSGIDRGYTEAFF. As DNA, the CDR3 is TGTGCCAGCAGCGGCATTGACAGGGGGTACACTGAAGCTTTCTTT. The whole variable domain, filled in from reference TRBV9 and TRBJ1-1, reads DSGVTQTPKHLITATGQRVTLRCSPRSGDLSVYWYQQSLDQGLQFLIQYYNGEERAKGNILERFSAQQFPDLHSELNLSSLELGDSALYFCASSGIDRGYTEAFFGQGTRLTVV.

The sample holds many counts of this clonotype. CDR3 amino acids: CAWRARVRNTEAFF. The DNA of the CDR3 is TGTGCCTGGAGAGCCAGGGTACGGAACACTGAAGCTTTCTTT. This chain links TRBV30 with TRBJ1-1, with a tentative D call TRBD1 (5 bases). V lost 3 bases and J lost 1, with 12 bases in between. Per the germline V gene, CDR1 is GTSNPN and CDR2 is SVGIG (reference sequence). This CDR3 spans 14 amino acids.

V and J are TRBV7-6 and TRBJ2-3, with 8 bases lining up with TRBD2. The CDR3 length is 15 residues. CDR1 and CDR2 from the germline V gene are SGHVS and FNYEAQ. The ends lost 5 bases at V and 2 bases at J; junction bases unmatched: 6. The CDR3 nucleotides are TGTGCCAGCAGCCTACTAGCGGCAAACACAGATACGCAGTATTTT. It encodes CASSLLAANTDTQYF.

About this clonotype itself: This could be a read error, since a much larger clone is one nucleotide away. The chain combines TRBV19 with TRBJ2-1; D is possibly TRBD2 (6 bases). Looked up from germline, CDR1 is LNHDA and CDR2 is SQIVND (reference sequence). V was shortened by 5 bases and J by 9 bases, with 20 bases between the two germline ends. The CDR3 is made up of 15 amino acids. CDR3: CASSPAGPAVPEQFF. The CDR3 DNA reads TGTGCCAGTAGTCCGGCGGGACCAGCGGTTCCTGAGCAGTTCTTC.

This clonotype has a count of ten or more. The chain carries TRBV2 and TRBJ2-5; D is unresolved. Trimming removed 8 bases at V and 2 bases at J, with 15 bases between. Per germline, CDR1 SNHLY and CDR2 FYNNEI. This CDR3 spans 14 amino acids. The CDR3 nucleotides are TGTGCCAGCCCAGAGAAGGCAAATCAAGAGACCCAGTACTTC. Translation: CASPEKANQETQYF.

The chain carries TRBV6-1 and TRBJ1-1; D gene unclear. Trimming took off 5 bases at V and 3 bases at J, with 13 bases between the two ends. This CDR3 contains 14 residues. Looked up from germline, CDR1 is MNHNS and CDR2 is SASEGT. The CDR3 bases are TGTGCCAGCAGTTCGGACCCCCGGGACACTGAAGCTTTCTTT. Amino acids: CASSSDPRDTEAFF.

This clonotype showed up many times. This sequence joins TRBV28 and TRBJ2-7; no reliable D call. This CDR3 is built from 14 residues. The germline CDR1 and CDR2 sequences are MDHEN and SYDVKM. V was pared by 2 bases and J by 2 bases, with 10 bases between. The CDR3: CASSLGRSPYEQYF. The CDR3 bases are TGTGCCAGCAGTTTAGGCAGGTCCCCCTACGAGCAGTACTTC.

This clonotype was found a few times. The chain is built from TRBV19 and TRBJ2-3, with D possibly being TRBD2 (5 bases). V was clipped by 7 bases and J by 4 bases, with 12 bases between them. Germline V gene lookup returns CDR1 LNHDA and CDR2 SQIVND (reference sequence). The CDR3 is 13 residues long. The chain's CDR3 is CASIPEGSDTQYF. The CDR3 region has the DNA TGTGCCAGTATCCCCGAGGGATCAGATACGCAGTATTTT.